The rows below give T cell receptor beta chains drawn from one sample of a study of T cell changes during pregnancy in multiple sclerosis. The protocol was immunoSEQ multiplex PCR, while the TCRdb copy is restricted to in-frame clones and leaves out a portion. The table lists around 69,000 clones, about nine tenths of them singletons. Specimen: peripheral blood, collected in the second trimester of pregnancy. The receptor set was obtained from a female donor in good health, enrolled as a control in a pregnancy study. CDR3s include the opening cysteine and the closing phenylalanine or tryptophan. The D gene is left open where the match is weak. The size field is filled for only some rows; it gives once, few, many or a size class.

len	j_gene	v_gene	abundance	d_gene	CDR3nt	CDR3aa
17	TRBJ2-1	TRBV10-3	once	NA	TGTGCCATCAGTGCCGGGAGCGGGCTTAGCTCCTACAATGAGCAGTTCTTC	CAISAGSGLSSYNEQFF
17	TRBJ1-4	TRBV18	NA	TRBD1	TGTGCCAGCTCACTAAACCCCCCGGGACAGGGGTGGGAAAAACTGTTTTTT	CASSLNPPGQGWEKLFF
13	TRBJ2-5	TRBV13	NA	NA	TGTGCCAGCAGCTCGCAGGGCGGAGAGACCCAGTACTTC	CASSSQGGETQYF
15	TRBJ1-1	TRBV6-1	NA	NA	TGTGCCAGCATATCAGGGAAGAGGCGGATTATTGAAGCTTTCTTT	CASISGKRRIIEAFF
15	TRBJ1-1	TRBV4-1	NA	NA	TGCGCCAGCAGCCCCTCTCTCGGGGAAAACACTGAAGCTTTCTTT	CASSPSLGENTEAFF
14	TRBJ1-2	TRBV7-6	NA	NA	TGTGCCAGCAGCTTAGGGGGCGCAAGCTATGGCTACACCTTC	CASSLGGASYGYTF
16	TRBJ2-1	TRBV5-1	NA	TRBD2	TGCGCCAGCAGCTCATCCATAGCGGGAGGATCCAATGAGCAGTTCTTC	CASSSSIAGGSNEQFF
16	TRBJ1-5	TRBV10-3	NA	NA	TGTGCCATCAGTGAGTCGGCCGGGTCGGGCAATCAGCCCCAGCATTTT	CAISESAGSGNQPQHF
14	TRBJ2-7	TRBV11-3	NA	NA	TGTGCCAGCAGCTTAGTTGGTTCCGGCTACGAGCAGTACTTC	CASSLVGSGYEQYF
12	TRBJ2-5	TRBV19	NA	TRBD1	TGTGCCACCCGGGACAGGGTGGGGACCCAGTACTTC	CATRDRVGTQYF
11	TRBJ2-1	TRBV14	NA	NA	TGTGCCAGCAGCCAGCTATATGAGCAGTTCTTC	CASSQLYEQFF
17	TRBJ1-5	TRBV6-1	NA	NA	TGTGCCAGCAGTGCCCAGGCCACCGCGGGGGGCAATCAGCCCCAGCATTTT	CASSAQATAGGNQPQHF
15	TRBJ1-6	TRBV5-4	NA	NA	TGTGCCAGCAGCCGACTAGGGGCCCTACGATCACCCCTCCACTTT	CASSRLGALRSPLHF